The 8 T cell receptor beta chains below come from one sample, sequenced in a study of T cell repertoires in cytomegalovirus infection. TCRdb reanalysed the reads using MiXCR and keeps one entry per CDR3 protein. The sample has around 340,000 distinct CDR3 sequences, roughly 28% seen once. No antigen has been identified for these receptors. Sequencing was performed on cultured PBMCs, taken from culture after CMV antigen stimulation. Receptors originate from a human donor in good health (CMV status not recorded). Some clones in this sample may be carry-over from other donors' samples.

This clonotype was found a few times. V gene TRBV7-9 combines with J gene TRBJ2-3; D remains unclear. The CDR3 sequence is 14 residues long. V was cut by 1 base and J by 2 bases, with 7 bases left in between. Germline-derived CDR1 and CDR2 are SEHNR and FQNEAQ (reference sequence). Here the CDR3 DNA reads TGTGCCAGCAGCTTAGAAGAGTACACAGATACGCAGTATTTT. Translation: CASSLEEYTDTQYF. The full variable domain, rest sourced from reference TRBV7-9 and TRBJ2-3, is DTGVSQNPRHKITKRGQNVTFRCDPISEHNRLYWYRQTLGQGPEFLTYFQNEAQLEKSRLLSDRFSAERPKGSFSTLEIQRTEQGDSAMYLCASSLEEYTDTQYFGPGTRLTVL.

There are a few counts of this clonotype. This rearrangement joins TRBV10-2 to TRBJ2-7, with no clear D. Trimming removed 0 bases from V and 4 bases from J, with 7 bases in between. Looked up from germline, CDR1 is WSHSY and CDR2 is SAAADI. The CDR3 extends over 13 amino acids. In DNA form, the CDR3 reads TGCGCCAGCAGTGAGTCGCCGGCATACGAGCAGTACTTC. It specifies CASSESPAYEQYF.

This clonotype has a handful of counts. J is TRBJ1-4 and V is TRBV15; D gene uncertain. Germline loops: CDR1 LNHNV, CDR2 YYDKDF (reference sequence). The CDR3 extends over 15 amino acids. V shed 1 base and J shed 7 bases, with 13 bases lying between them. This CDR3 is CATSRAGVQSEKLFF. The CDR3 DNA sequence: TGTGCCACCAGCAGAGCGGGCGTGCAGAGTGAAAAACTGTTTTTT. The full variable domain, with the rest looked up from reference TRBV15 and TRBJ1-4, is DAMVIQNPRYQVTQFGKPVTLSCSQTLNHNVMYWYQQKSSQAPKLLFHYYDKDFNNEADTPDNFQSRRPNTSFCFLDIRSPGLGDTAMYLCATSRAGVQSEKLFFGSGTQLSVL.

This clonotype was seen a handful of times. This chain links TRBV27 with TRBJ2-3, with a weak D call TRBD1 (5 bases). The CDR3 is 15 residues long. The germline V gene has CDR1 MNHEY and CDR2 SMNVEV (reference sequence). Trimming stripped 3 bases from V and 1 base from J, with 11 bases between. The CDR3 DNA sequence: TGTGCCAGCAGTTTGAAGGGGTTGGGCACAGATACGCAGTATTTT. It specifies CASSLKGLGTDTQYF.

This rearrangement joins TRBV12-3 or TRBV12-4 to TRBJ1-5; D perhaps matches TRBD1 (5 bases). V dropped 4 bases and J dropped 3 bases, with 13 bases sitting between them. This CDR3 contains 15 residues. The CDR3, as DNA: TGTGCCAGCAGTTCTTCTGACAGAAACAATCAGCCCCAGCATTTT. Protein sequence: CASSSSDRNNQPQHF.

This clonotype has only a few counts. The chain couples TRBV9 to TRBJ2-2; 9 bases line up with TRBD2. V lost 3 bases, J lost 4 bases, and 7 bases stayed unmatched. CDR1 is SGDLS, CDR2 YYNGEE, per germline. The length of the CDR3 is 16 residues. The CDR3 region is CASSGGGAAPTGELFF. The DNA of the CDR3 is TGTGCCAGCAGCGGCGGGGGGGCCGCGCCCACCGGGGAGCTGTTTTTT.

The J gene is TRBJ2-3, the V gene TRBV20-1, with 13 bases aligning to TRBD2. Germline CDR1 is DFQATT and CDR2 is SNEGSKA (reference sequence). The CDR3 loop spans 15 amino acids. Trimming removed 5 bases from V and 1 base from J; junction bases left unmatched: 3. The CDR3 region is CSAGLAGARTDTQYF. DNA of the CDR3: TGCAGTGCTGGACTAGCGGGGGCCCGCACAGATACGCAGTATTTT.

This clonotype has a count of ten or more. This rearrangement joins TRBV12-3 or TRBV12-4 to TRBJ1-3; D uncertain. Between the trimmed V and J ends, which lost 0 bases and 7 bases, there was a span of 13 bases. This CDR3 has 15 residues. The CDR3 spells CASSLAAALGNTIYF. The CDR3, as DNA: TGTGCCAGCAGTTTAGCGGCAGCGCTTGGGAACACCATATATTTT.